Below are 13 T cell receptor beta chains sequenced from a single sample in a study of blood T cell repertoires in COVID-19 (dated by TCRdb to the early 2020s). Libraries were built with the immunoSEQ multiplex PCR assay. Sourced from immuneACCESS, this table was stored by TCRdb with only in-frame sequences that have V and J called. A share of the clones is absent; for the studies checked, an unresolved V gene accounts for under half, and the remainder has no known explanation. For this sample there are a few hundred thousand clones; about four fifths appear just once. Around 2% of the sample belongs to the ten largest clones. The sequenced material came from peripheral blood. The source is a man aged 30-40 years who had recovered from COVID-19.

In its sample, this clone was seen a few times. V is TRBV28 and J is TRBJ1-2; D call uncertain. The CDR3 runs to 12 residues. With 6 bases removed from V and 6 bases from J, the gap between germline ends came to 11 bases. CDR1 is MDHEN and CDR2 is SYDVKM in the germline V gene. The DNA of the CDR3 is TGTGCCAGCAGGGCACCGATCGATGGCTACACCTTC. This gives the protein CASRAPIDGYTF.

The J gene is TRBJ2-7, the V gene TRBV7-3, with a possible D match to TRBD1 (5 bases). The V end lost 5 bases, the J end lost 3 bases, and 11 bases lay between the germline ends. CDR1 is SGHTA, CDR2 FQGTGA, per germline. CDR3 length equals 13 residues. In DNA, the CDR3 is TGTGCCAGCAGCCGGAGCAGGGTCTACGAGCAGTACGTC. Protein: CASSRSRVYEQYV.

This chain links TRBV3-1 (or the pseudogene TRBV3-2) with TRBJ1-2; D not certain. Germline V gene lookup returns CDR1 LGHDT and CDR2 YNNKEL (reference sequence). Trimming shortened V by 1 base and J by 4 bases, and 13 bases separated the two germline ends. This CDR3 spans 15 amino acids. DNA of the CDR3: TGTGCCAGCAGCCAAGCGTTAGCGGTACTCTATGGCTACACCTTC. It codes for CASSQALAVLYGYTF.

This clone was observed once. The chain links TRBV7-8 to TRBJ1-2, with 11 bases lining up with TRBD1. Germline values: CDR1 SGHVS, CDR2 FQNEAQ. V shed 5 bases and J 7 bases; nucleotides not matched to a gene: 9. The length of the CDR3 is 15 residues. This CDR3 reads CASSPGAGTGGGYTF. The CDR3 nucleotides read TGTGCCAGCAGCCCCGGGGCCGGGACAGGGGGTGGCTACACCTTC. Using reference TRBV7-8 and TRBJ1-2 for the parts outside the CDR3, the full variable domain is GAGVSQSPRYKVAKRGQDVALRCDPISGHVSLFWYQQALGQGPEFLTYFQNEAQLDKSGLPSDRFFAERPEGSVSTLKIQRTQQEDSAVYLCASSPGAGTGGGYTFGSGTRLTVV.

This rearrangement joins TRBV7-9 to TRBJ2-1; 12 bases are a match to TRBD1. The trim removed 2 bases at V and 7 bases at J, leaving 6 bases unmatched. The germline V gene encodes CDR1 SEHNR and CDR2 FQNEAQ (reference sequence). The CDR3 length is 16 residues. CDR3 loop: CASSLSGQGARNEQFF. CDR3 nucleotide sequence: TGTGCCAGCAGCTTATCGGGACAGGGGGCGAGGAATGAGCAGTTCTTC. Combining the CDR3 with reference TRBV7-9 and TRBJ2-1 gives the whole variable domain DTGVSQNPRHKITKRGQNVTFRCDPISEHNRLYWYRQTLGQGPEFLTYFQNEAQLEKSRLLSDRFSAERPKGSFSTLEIQRTEQGDSAMYLCASSLSGQGARNEQFFGPGTRLTVL.

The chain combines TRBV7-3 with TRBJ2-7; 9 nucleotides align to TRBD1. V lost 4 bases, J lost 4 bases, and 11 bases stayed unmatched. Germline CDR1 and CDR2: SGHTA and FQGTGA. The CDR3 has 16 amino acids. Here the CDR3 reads CASSSLRDRVDYEQYF. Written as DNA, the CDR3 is TGTGCCAGCAGCTCCCTCCGGGACAGGGTGGATTACGAGCAGTACTTC.

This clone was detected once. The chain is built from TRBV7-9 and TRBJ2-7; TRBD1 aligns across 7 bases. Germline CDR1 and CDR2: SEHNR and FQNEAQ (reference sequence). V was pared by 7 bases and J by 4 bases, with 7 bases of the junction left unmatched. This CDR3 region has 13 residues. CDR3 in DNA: TGTGCCAGCAACTCCGGACAGGCTTACGAGCAGTACTTC. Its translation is CASNSGQAYEQYF.

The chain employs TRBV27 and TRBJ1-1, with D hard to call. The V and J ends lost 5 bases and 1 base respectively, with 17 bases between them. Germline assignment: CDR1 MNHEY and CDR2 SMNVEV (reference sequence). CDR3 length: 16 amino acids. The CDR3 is CASSAIEGFQNTEAFF. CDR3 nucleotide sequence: TGTGCCAGCAGTGCGATAGAGGGATTCCAGAACACTGAAGCTTTCTTT.

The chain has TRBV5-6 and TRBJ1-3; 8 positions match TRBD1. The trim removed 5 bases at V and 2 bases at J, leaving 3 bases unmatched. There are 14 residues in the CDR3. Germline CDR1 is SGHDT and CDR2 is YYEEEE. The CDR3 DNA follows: TGTGCCAGCAGGGCGACAGGGGCTGGAAACACCATATATTTT. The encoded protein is CASRATGAGNTIYF.

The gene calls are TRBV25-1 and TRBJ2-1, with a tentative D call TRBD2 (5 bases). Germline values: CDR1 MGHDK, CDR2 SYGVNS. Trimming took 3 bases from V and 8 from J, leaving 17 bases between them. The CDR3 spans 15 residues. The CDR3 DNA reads TGTGCCAGCAGTGATTTGAGTTCGGGGTTGGATGAGCAGTTCTTC. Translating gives CASSDLSSGLDEQFF.

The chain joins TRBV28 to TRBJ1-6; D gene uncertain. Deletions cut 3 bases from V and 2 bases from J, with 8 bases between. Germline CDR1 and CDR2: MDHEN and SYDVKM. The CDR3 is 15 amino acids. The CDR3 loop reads CASSFRQTYNSPLHF. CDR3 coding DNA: TGTGCCAGCAGTTTCCGCCAGACCTATAATTCACCCCTCCACTTT.

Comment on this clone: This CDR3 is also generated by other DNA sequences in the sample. The CDR3 protein is CASSLAGGGTEAFF. The CDR3 DNA sequence: TGCGCCAGCAGCTTGGCTGGGGGAGGCACTGAAGCTTTCTTT. The rearrangement uses TRBV5-1 and TRBJ1-1, with D maybe TRBD1 (5 bases). Trimming removed 0 bases at V and 4 bases at J, with 10 bases between. This CDR3 has 14 amino acids. The germline V gene has CDR1 SGHRS and CDR2 YFSETQ.

DNA of the CDR3: TGTGCCAGCAGCGTTGACTTTAACACTGAAGCTTTCTTT. This codes for CASSVDFNTEAFF. V gene TRBV9 combines with J gene TRBJ1-1; D is undetermined. Trimming cost V 2 bases and J 2 bases, with 7 bases left between them. Germline-derived CDR1 and CDR2 are SGDLS and YYNGEE. The CDR3 spans 13 residues.